This record looks at one T cell receptor (beta chain) sequence and its context. Its specificity is unknown. The sample belongs to a study of cytomegalovirus exposure and HLA in healthy donors. It was with 60 Vbeta and 13 Jbeta primers that the PCR ran. Clones were sequenced by immunoSEQ multiplex PCR, and TCRdb holds only the in-frame ones, with some missing. Its clone listing holds about 210,000 clones. Findings and caveats of the study: The study found most TCR sequences rare, yet found some public TCRs in many donors.

This clonotype originated in a woman aged 30 to 39 in good health and CMV-seropositive. The sequenced sample consisted of PBMCs.

The DNA for the CDR3 is TGTGCCAGCAGCCTGAACAGGGCCAGAAAGGGGGGCTACACCTTC. The encoded protein is CASSLNRARKGGYTF. J is TRBJ1-2 and V is TRBV6-5; D possibly corresponds to TRBD1 (6 bases). Trimming took 6 bases from V and 8 from J, leaving 22 bases between them. Germline V CDR1 and CDR2: MNHEY, SVGAGI. The CDR3 is made up of 15 amino acids.